These 3 T cell receptor beta chains came from one sample sequenced in a study of cytomegalovirus exposure and HLA in healthy donors. Amplification used 60 Vbeta primers and 13 Jbeta primers. Measured with immunoSEQ multiplex PCR; TCRdb has only the in-frame clones, and not every one. This sample yields 150,000 to 200,000 clones, of which roughly three quarters are seen a single time; 1.6% belongs to the top ten. Sequenced input: PBMCs. Receptors originate from a woman between 45 and 60 years old in good health and CMV-seronegative.

This clone was seen just once. The rearrangement links TRBV15 to TRBJ2-5; 7 nucleotides align to TRBD2. The CDR3 totals 16 residues. The V segment lost 0 bases and the J segment 4 bases; nucleotides outside the gene matches: 8. From germline, CDR1 is LNHNV and CDR2 YYDKDF (reference sequence). DNA for the CDR3: TGTGCCACCAGCAGAGAACCTGGGGGGAGGGGAGAGACCCAGTACTTC. This encodes CATSREPGGRGETQYF.

This clone was recorded only once. One end of the junction does not line up with germline, which may come from a read error. The rearrangement joins TRBV7-7 to TRBJ2-5, with TRBD2 as a possible D gene (6 bases). CDR1 is SSHAT and CDR2 is FNYEAQ in the germline V gene (reference sequence). The CDR3 totals 15 residues. The CDR3 sequence: CASSYGGTVWETQYF. CDR3 nucleotide sequence: TGTGCTAGCAGCTACGGGGGTACGGTGTGGGAGACCCAGTACTTC.

The chain links TRBV29-1 to TRBJ1-1; 9 nucleotides line up with TRBD1. The CDR3 runs 14 residues. With V trimmed by 6 bases and J by 0 bases, 5 bases remained unmatched. Germline V gene data show CDR1 as SQVTM and CDR2 as ANQGSEA. CDR3 in amino acids: CSVGQGTLNTEAFF. DNA for the CDR3: TGCAGCGTCGGACAGGGGACTCTGAACACTGAAGCTTTCTTT.